This TCR beta chain was recorded in a study of identical twins (dated by TCRdb to about 2016). In terms of the full investigation: To test whether fetal clonotypes persist, this study deep-sequenced TCR alpha and beta repertoires from monozygotic twins, from unrelated adults of various ages, and from cord blood. To rule out contamination, replicate twin experiments were performed at different times with different library preparation protocols.

Every donor in the study was a healthy Caucasian. Three pairs of female monozygotic twins, all aged about 18 to 29 years, made up the twin cohort. RNA for TCR libraries was isolated from peripheral blood mononuclear cells. Beyond this particular receptor, the publication reports: Compared with coincidental sharing between unrelated individuals, out-of-frame TCR alpha sequences shared between twins showed an excess of sequences with low generation probability. Zero-insertion analyses could be partly confounded by invariant T cells such as MAIT and iNKT, though diverse VJ usage argued against such confounding for most clonotypes. Abundant cord blood beta clonotypes had fewer insertions, young adult naive repertoires showed a similar but weaker trend, and memory repertoires showed no such trend. In beta out-of-frame sequences, excess twin sharing was weaker, because having fewer shared sequences lowered the signal-to-noise ratio. In monozygotic twins, out-of-frame TCR alpha sharing was systematically underestimated by recombination models, although the models agreed with sharing between unrelated individuals. Because the same donors could not be followed over many years, conclusions were based on cross-sectional statistical analysis.

A note on this clonotype: The target of this receptor is not known. No much larger clone is present one base from it, and per-base qualities are unavailable.

Library prep was done by 5' RACE. The sequencing machine was an Illumina HiSeq 2000. Template switching added a universal primer binding site, and the final cDNA carried a unique molecular identifier that allowed TCR cDNA molecules to be counted accurately. First-strand cDNA for TCR alpha and beta chains was synthesized from specific primers in the conserved constant-segment region. To control for contamination, each cDNA library was double barcoded with a SMART-Mk sample barcode plus Illumina barcodes. Two successive PCR steps introduced TruSeq adapter sequences along with Illumina sample barcodes. TCR alpha and beta cDNA libraries were sequenced on the Illumina HiSeq platform with custom primers. Concerning the study's data processing: Unique molecular identifiers were extracted from raw reads with MiGEC, and CDR3 positions were determined with MiXCR. Recombination models were inferred per individual with the repgenHMM and IGoR tools using an EM algorithm. The analysis of shared clonotypes was done with the tcR package in R, with sharing normalized by the product of cloneset sizes. Out-of-frame nonproductive sequences were analyzed to study raw recombination free of thymic and clonal selection effects. TCRdb cleaned the public reads at Q25 with fastp, built clones with MiXCR and kept in-frame beta chains. Entries that share a CDR3 protein sequence are merged under the most common genes and DNA. These V and J calls originate from TCRdb's pipeline instead of the authors' own analysis. The sample profile shows hundreds of thousands of distinct CDR3 sequences; 20% to 25% of them were found once. The ten largest clones take up roughly 4% of the sample.

Inclusive of the bounding cysteine and phenylalanine, the CDR3 is 14 residues long. The entry retains the CDR3 DNA only, 42 bases that are in frame from base 1. Trimming at the junction amounts to 4 bases on V and 7 bases on J, and the germline ends lie 15 bases apart. CDR1 and CDR2, per the germline V gene, are SGHRS and YFSETQ. Separately, the same data were catalogued under a study of T cells expressing NK-cell markers. That second publication adds: TCR beta-chain repertoires were profiled in sorted CD3+CD56+NKG2C+, CD3+CD56+NKG2C- and CD3+CD56-NKG2C+ T-cell subsets from seven or eight donors. Of the eight sequenced donors, seven were found to be HCMV-seropositive and one was found to be HCMV-seronegative. In several experiments an anti-gammadeltaTCR antibody was added to restrict sorting to alphabetaTCR-expressing T cells. In six donors, the dominant CD3+CD56+NKG2C+ clonotypes ranked among the top 10 CD8+ clonotypes, making up roughly 1.0-7.0% of CD8+ T cells. Those dominant clonotypes were again the most abundant among CD3+CD56-NKG2C+ cells in several donors, at about 28.3-60.1%. Whether the expanded NKG2C-expressing T cell clones were specific for HCMV antigens was left unclear. The eight sequenced donors were randomly selected healthy volunteers, three men and five women. A commercial ELISA kit detecting HCMV-specific IgG in serum was used to determine HCMV serostatus. Bulk peripheral blood T-cell repertoires were additionally sequenced from unsorted PBMC for over 5 donors. MIGEC was used to demultiplex reads and group the reads by UMI, and MiTCR was used to assemble and quantify clonotypes. Only TCR cDNA sequences supported by at least two reads were kept to exclude erroneous sequences. The tcR package was used for downstream repertoire analysis, and clonotypes were matched between fractions using CDR3 nucleotide sequence together with V segment. Antigen specificity was annotated against VDJdb with VDJmatch, allowing one amino acid substitution in CDR3.

Here the chain combines TRBV5-1 and TRBJ1-5, with the D gene too uncertain to name. Sample: PBMCs. The TCR was taken from a woman aged 18-30 years in good health. In nucleotides, the sequence is TGCGCCAGCAGCGTCGACGGAAGGCTCCAGCCCCAGCATTTT. Translated, it gives CASSVDGRLQPQHF.